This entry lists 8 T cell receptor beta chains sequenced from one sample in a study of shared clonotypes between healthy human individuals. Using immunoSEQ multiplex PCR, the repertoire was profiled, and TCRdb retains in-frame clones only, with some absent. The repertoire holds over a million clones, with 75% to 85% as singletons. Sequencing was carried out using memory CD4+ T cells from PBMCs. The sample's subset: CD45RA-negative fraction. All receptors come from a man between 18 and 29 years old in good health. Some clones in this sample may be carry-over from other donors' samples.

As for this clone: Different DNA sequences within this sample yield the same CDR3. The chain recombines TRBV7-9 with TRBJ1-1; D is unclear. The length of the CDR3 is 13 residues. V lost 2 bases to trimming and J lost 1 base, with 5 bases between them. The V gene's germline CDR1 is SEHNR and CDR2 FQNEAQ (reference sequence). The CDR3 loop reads CASSLRRNTEAFF. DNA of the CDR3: TGTGCCAGCAGCTTAAGACGGAACACTGAAGCTTTCTTT.

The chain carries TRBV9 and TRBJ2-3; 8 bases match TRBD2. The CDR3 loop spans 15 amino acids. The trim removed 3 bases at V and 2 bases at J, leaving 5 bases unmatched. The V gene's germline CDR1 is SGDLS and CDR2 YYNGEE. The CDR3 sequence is CASSETSGNTDTQYF. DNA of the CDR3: TGTGCCAGCAGCGAAACTAGCGGCAACACAGATACGCAGTATTTT. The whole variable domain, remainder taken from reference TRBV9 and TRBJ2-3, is DSGVTQTPKHLITATGQRVTLRCSPRSGDLSVYWYQQSLDQGLQFLIQYYNGEERAKGNILERFSAQQFPDLHSELNLSSLELGDSALYFCASSETSGNTDTQYFGPGTRLTVL.

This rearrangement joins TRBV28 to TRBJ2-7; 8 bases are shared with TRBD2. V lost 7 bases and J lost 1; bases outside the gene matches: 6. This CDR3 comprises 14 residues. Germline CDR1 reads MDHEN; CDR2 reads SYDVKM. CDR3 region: CASKAGGGSYEQYF. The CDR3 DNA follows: TGTGCCAGCAAGGCGGGAGGAGGTTCCTACGAGCAGTACTTC.

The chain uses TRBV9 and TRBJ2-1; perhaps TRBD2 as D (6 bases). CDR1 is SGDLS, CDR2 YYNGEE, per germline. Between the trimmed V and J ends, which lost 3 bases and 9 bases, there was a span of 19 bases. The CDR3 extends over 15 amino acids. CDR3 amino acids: CASSARTTPGGEQFF. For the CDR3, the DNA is TGTGCCAGCAGCGCCAGAACGACCCCCGGGGGTGAGCAGTTCTTC.

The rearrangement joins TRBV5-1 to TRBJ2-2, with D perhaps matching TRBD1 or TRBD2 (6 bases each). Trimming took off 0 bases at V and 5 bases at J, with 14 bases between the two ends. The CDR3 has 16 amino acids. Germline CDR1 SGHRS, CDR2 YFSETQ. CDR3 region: CASSLGGGGSTGELFF. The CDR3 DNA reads TGCGCCAGCAGCTTGGGCGGAGGGGGTTCTACCGGGGAGCTGTTTTTT.

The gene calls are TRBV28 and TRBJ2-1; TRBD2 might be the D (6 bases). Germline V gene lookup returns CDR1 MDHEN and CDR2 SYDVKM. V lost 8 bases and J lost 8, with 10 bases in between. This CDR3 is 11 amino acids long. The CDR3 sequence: CASGGWDEQFF. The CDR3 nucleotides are TGTGCCAGCGGGGGGTGGGATGAGCAGTTCTTC.

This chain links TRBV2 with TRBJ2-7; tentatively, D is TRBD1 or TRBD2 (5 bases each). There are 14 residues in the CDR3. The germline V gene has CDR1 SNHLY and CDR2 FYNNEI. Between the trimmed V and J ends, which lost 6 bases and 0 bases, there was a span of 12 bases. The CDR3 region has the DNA TGTGCCAGCAGCAGGGTGGGGACCTCCTACGAGCAGTACTTC. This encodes CASSRVGTSYEQYF.

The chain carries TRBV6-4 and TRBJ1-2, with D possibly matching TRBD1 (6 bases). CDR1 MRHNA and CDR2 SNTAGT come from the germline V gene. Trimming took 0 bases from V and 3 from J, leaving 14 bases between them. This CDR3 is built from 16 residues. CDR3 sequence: CASSDSRQGFDYGYTF. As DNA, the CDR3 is TGTGCCAGCAGTGACTCTCGCCAGGGGTTTGACTATGGCTACACCTTC.